The rows below give T cell receptor beta chains drawn from one sample of a study of cytomegalovirus exposure and HLA in healthy donors. Sequencing was performed with immunoSEQ multiplex PCR; in TCRdb, only in-frame clones are kept and a portion is missing. Of some 140,000 clones listed, more than 70% are singletons. The specimen was PBMCs. Source of these receptors: a man younger than 45 in good health and CMV-seronegative. The CDR3 runs from the conserved cysteine through the conserved F or W.

length: 16; J: TRBJ2-3; V: TRBV11-2; CDR3: CASSLVRSEGTDTQYF
length: 15; J: TRBJ2-3; V: TRBV13; CDR3: CASSVRGGRTDTQYF
length: 17; J: TRBJ2-3; V: TRBV5-8; CDR3: CASSLVVAGGQSDTQYF
length: 14; J: TRBJ2-5; V: TRBV11-2; CDR3: CASSLQRDSETQYF
length: 13; J: TRBJ2-5; V: TRBV9; CDR3: CASSGAPQETQYF
length: 15; J: TRBJ2-7; V: TRBV7-2; CDR3: CASKMRDRGPYEQYF
length: 15; J: TRBJ1-1; V: TRBV19; CDR3: CASSLRDSGGTEAFF
length: 16; J: TRBJ2-7; V: TRBV7-8; CDR3: CASSSVGTSGRGEQYF
length: 14; J: TRBJ1-2; V: TRBV7-2; CDR3: CASSTQGGLWGYTF
length: 16; J: TRBJ2-1; V: TRBV5-6; CDR3: CASSGGDGLVYNEQFF
length: 13; J: TRBJ1-2; V: TRBV6-6; CDR3: CASSLRTGGGYTF
length: 14; J: TRBJ2-1; V: TRBV6-5; CDR3: CASSSSSGFDEQFF
length: 18; J: TRBJ2-2; V: TRBV7-9; CDR3: CASSPLPAGGRIGGELFF
length: 14; J: TRBJ1-4; V: TRBV28; CDR3: CASSFRVTNEKLFF
length: 17; J: TRBJ1-1; V: TRBV21-1; CDR3: CASSKGTGPTWGSEAFF
length: 14; J: TRBJ1-2; V: TRBV6-1; CDR3: CASSEGRVNYGYTF
length: 16; J: TRBJ2-3; V: TRBV29-1; CDR3: CSVGLPGTGPTDTQYF
length: 13; J: TRBJ2-1; V: TRBV30; CDR3: CAWTAESYNEQFF
length: 13; J: TRBJ1-1; V: TRBV18; CDR3: CASSPAGVTEAFF
length: 19; J: TRBJ2-6; V: TRBV7-8; CDR3: CASSLDIGTDYAGANVLTF
length: 14; J: TRBJ2-7; V: TRBV28; CDR3: CASTMGLPRGEQYF
length: 16; J: TRBJ2-5; V: TRBV21-1; CDR3: CASSNVSRGIQETQYF
length: 15; J: TRBJ1-2; V: TRBV10-3; CDR3: CAISESTGGGDGYTF
length: 14; J: TRBJ1-2; V: TRBV7-2; CDR3: CASSLGQGFYGYTF
length: 11; J: TRBJ1-2; V: TRBV28; CDR3: CASSLEGGYTF
length: 18; J: TRBJ2-3; V: TRBV6-1; CDR3: CASSVDGGPFKTTDTQYF
length: 14; J: TRBJ2-7; V: TRBV9; CDR3: CASSEGIQGVEQYF
length: 14; J: TRBJ1-1; V: TRBV13; CDR3: CASSRRGTNTEAFF
length: 12; J: TRBJ1-1; V: TRBV5-4; CDR3: CASSLAGGEAFF
length: 15; J: TRBJ2-7; V: TRBV21-1; CDR3: CASRGKPGPFREQYF
length: 16; J: TRBJ2-3; V: TRBV7-3; CDR3: CASSLRGLGSTDTQYF
length: 13; J: TRBJ1-4; V: TRBV13; CDR3: CASSLERDEKLFF
length: 15; J: TRBJ2-5; V: TRBV11-2; CDR3: CASSSDPGGQETQYF
length: 19; J: TRBJ1-5; V: TRBV28; CDR3: CASSPPRTGATSSNQPQHF
length: 15; J: TRBJ2-2; V: TRBV5-4; CDR3: CASSLVQGYTGELFF
length: 14; J: TRBJ2-7; V: TRBV6-5; CDR3: CASRAGGLIYEQYF
length: 15; J: TRBJ1-5; V: TRBV18; CDR3: CASSPNRESNQPQHF
length: 14; J: TRBJ2-7; V: TRBV7-2; CDR3: CASSISGPWYEQYF